The clone carrying this T cell receptor (beta chain) was seen at least ten times. The antigen is undetermined. The data derive from a study of CD8 T cells in ankylosing spondylitis. Making use of molecular barcodes, quantitative 5'-RACE generated TCR beta libraries. TCRdb analysed the 5' RACE reads with MiXCR anew, one entry per CDR3 protein. The data show 300,000 to 400,000 distinct CDR3 sequences, with 14% to 15% seen just once and about 1.1% held by the top ten. This CDR3 has 14 residues. V was cut by 5 bases and J by 6 bases, with 16 bases left in between. Notes on the study in general: Reports say disease-linked clones showed up significantly more in matched ankylosing spondylitis synovial fluid. A motif in TCR beta, a set of under ten highly homologous variants, appeared characteristic of ankylosing spondylitis blood. Several of the motif variants were reported before in synovial fluid and blood from reactive arthritis.

The chain couples TRBV12-3 or TRBV12-4 to TRBJ1-1; D gene uncertain. Sequencing was done on a sample of blood, either unsorted or a sorted T cell fraction (not recorded which). The sequence derives from a male donor with ankylosing spondylitis or in good health (not recorded which). Written as DNA, the CDR3 is TGTGCCAGCAGTCCGGGATACCGAACCCCTGAAGCTTTCTTT. Its translation: CASSPGYRTPEAFF.